This TCR beta chain is from a study of shared clonotypes between healthy human individuals. Clones were sequenced by immunoSEQ multiplex PCR, and TCRdb holds only the in-frame ones, with some missing. The sample carries around 1.6 million clones, approximately 98% recorded once. Nashville, Tennessee was home to all donors, each a Caucasian adult. The source of this sequence is a man younger than 40 in good health. Source material: naive CD4+ T cells sorted from blood. Subset here: CD45RA+ positively selected.

The chain's CDR3 is CASTQPGFNNEQFF. For the CDR3, the DNA is TGTGCCAGTACCCAACCAGGGTTTAACAATGAGCAGTTCTTC. J is TRBJ2-1 and V is TRBV19; tentative D call: TRBD1 (5 bases). The germline V gene has CDR1 LNHDA and CDR2 SQIVND (reference sequence). This CDR3 region has 14 residues. Deletions cut 7 bases from V and 5 bases from J, with 15 bases between.